The 6 T cell receptor beta chains reported below all come from one sample, sequenced in a study of blood T cell repertoires in COVID-19. Assay used: immunoSEQ multiplex PCR; TCRdb lists only in-frame clones, some missing. The sample contains 300,000 to 450,000 clones, approximately 90% of which appear only once. The sample consisted of PBMCs or T cells enriched from blood (not recorded which). Receptors originate from a woman between 18 and 29 years old who had recovered from COVID-19.

This chain links TRBV2 with TRBJ1-3; D is undetermined. With 8 bases removed from V and 0 bases from J, the gap between germline ends came to 14 bases. The germline gives CDR1 SNHLY, CDR2 FYNNEI. The CDR3 runs 15 residues. The CDR3 loop reads CASGSSLTSGNTIYF. In DNA form, the CDR3 reads TGTGCCAGCGGCTCCAGTCTTACCTCTGGAAACACCATATATTTT.

The chain recombines TRBV15 with TRBJ2-3, with D possibly being TRBD2 (6 bases). Germline V lookup: CDR1 LNHNV, CDR2 YYDKDF (reference sequence). The V end lost 1 base, the J end lost 6 bases, and 14 bases lay between the germline ends. The CDR3 is made up of 15 amino acids. CDR3 sequence (DNA): TGTGCCACCAGCAGAGGCGGCCTAGGAGGGGATACGCAGTATTTT. It translates to CATSRGGLGGDTQYF.

The rearrangement joins TRBV28 to TRBJ2-2; 8 bases are shared with TRBD1. The V segment lost 5 bases and the J segment 1 base; nucleotides outside the gene matches: 9. Per germline, CDR1 MDHEN and CDR2 SYDVKM. The CDR3 loop spans 17 amino acids. The CDR3 spells CASSPPPGTGNTGELFF. The CDR3 nucleotides are TGTGCCAGCAGTCCCCCACCCGGGACAGGGAACACCGGGGAGCTGTTTTTT.

The table lists this clone with a count of one. CDR3 sequence (DNA): TGTGCCAGCAGCTTACTGACAGATACGCAGTATTTT. It encodes CASSLLTDTQYF. This sequence joins TRBV7-2 and TRBJ2-3; D is unclear. This CDR3 has 12 residues. CDR1 and CDR2 from the germline V gene are SGHTA and FQGNSA. Deletions cut 2 bases from V and 3 bases from J, with 3 bases between.

This sequence joins TRBV4-2 and TRBJ1-1; 7 positions match TRBD1. The V segment lost 10 bases and the J segment 0 bases; nucleotides outside the gene matches: 5. CDR3 length: 13 residues. Germline V lookup: CDR1 LGHNA, CDR2 YNFKEQ. The CDR3, as DNA: TGTGCCACGAGCGACAGGGTGAACACTGAAGCTTTCTTT. Protein: CATSDRVNTEAFF.

The chain couples TRBV2 to TRBJ1-1, with D tentatively TRBD1 (6 bases). Trimming removed 3 bases at V and 0 bases at J, with 20 bases between. The CDR3 has 18 amino acids. Germline values: CDR1 SNHLY, CDR2 FYNNEI. CDR3 sequence reads: CASSEGGRGRSMNTEAFF. In nucleotides, the CDR3 is TGTGCCAGCAGTGAGGGTGGCAGGGGCCGAAGTATGAACACTGAAGCTTTCTTT. The full variable domain, its missing parts supplied by reference TRBV2 and TRBJ1-1, is EPEVTQTPSHQVTQMGQEVILRCVPISNHLYFYWYRQILGQKVEFLVSFYNNEISEKSEIFDDQFSVERPDGSNFTLKIRSTKLEDSAMYFCASSEGGRGRSMNTEAFFGQGTRLTVV.